Below, 32 T cell receptor beta chains from the same sample are listed, as sequenced in a study of Graves' ophthalmopathy and Graves' hyperthyroidism. Amplified TCR beta CDR3 regions were obtained using RNA transcripts as template. HTBI primers served in a first-round RT-PCR, which a second-round multiplex PCR followed. TCRdb passed the multiplex PCR reads through MiXCR, listing each CDR3 protein once. This table holds roughly 1.1 million distinct CDR3 sequences, 36% found once. The sample consisted of peripheral blood or thyroid tissue (not recorded which). Receptor source: an adult man with Graves' hyperthyroidism.

Only a few counts were recorded for this clonotype. The CDR3: CASSFDRTLETQYF. The DNA of the CDR3 is TGTGCCAGCAGTTTCGACCGCACCCTTGAGACCCAGTACTTC. The chain joins TRBV7-2 to TRBJ2-5; D unresolved. The CDR3 spans 14 residues. Germline V CDR1 and CDR2: SGHTA, FQGNSA. The V gene lost 6 bases and the J gene lost 5 bases, with 16 bases spanning the gap.

V gene TRBV4-3 combines with J gene TRBJ2-5, with D possibly matching TRBD1 (6 bases). The CDR3 has 14 residues. Trimming removed 0 bases at V and 3 bases at J, with 8 bases between. The V gene's germline CDR1 is LGHNA and CDR2 YSLEER. The CDR3 nucleotides are TGCGCCAGCAGCCAAGACGGGGACAAAGAGACCCAGTACTTC. Translating it yields CASSQDGDKETQYF.

Many counts were recorded for this clonotype. The gene calls are TRBV12-3 or TRBV12-4 and TRBJ1-5, with D maybe TRBD1 (6 bases). The CDR3 is made up of 15 amino acids. V shed 6 bases and J shed 5 bases, with 17 bases lying between them. The CDR3 nucleotides read TGTGCCAGCAGCGTCCTATCAGGGGAGGATCAGCCCCAGCATTTT. Translated: CASSVLSGEDQPQHF.

This clonotype appeared many times. This chain links TRBV7-9 with TRBJ1-1, with 7 positions matching TRBD1. Germline V gene sequence: CDR1 SEHNR, CDR2 FQNEAQ (reference sequence). With 3 bases clipped from V and 1 base from J, the junction kept 8 bases outside the gene matches. This CDR3 contains 16 residues. Here the CDR3 reads CASSFNPRTGNTEAFF. The CDR3 DNA sequence: TGTGCCAGCAGCTTTAATCCTCGGACAGGGAACACTGAAGCTTTCTTT.

The rearrangement joins TRBV10-3 to TRBJ2-7; 10 bases align to TRBD1. Germline lookup yields CDR1 ENHRY and CDR2 SYGVKD. The V segment lost 5 bases and the J segment 5 bases; nucleotides outside the gene matches: 12. The CDR3 has 16 residues. The CDR3 nucleotides are TGTGCCATCAGTCAGGGACAGGGGCGGACCGGGGACGAGCAGTACTTC. Its protein product is CAISQGQGRTGDEQYF.

The chain carries TRBV10-3 and TRBJ2-7, with 7 bases matching TRBD2. Trimming took 1 base from V and 5 from J; bases not matched to a gene: 11. The V gene's germline CDR1 is ENHRY and CDR2 SYGVKD. The CDR3 loop spans 16 amino acids. The CDR3 protein is CAISEYGEGQGNEQYF. The DNA for the CDR3 is TGTGCCATCAGTGAGTATGGGGAGGGCCAAGGCAACGAGCAGTACTTC.

This clonotype was observed a handful of times. The chain combines TRBV28 with TRBJ1-6; 7 positions agree with TRBD1. V dropped 7 bases and J dropped 11; count of bases not matched to a gene: 11. This CDR3 has 14 residues. The germline V gene encodes CDR1 MDHEN and CDR2 SYDVKM. DNA of the CDR3: TGTGCCAGCACTTCCGAACAGGGGTTCGCACCCCTCCACTTT. Translated, it gives CASTSEQGFAPLHF.

In this sample, this clonotype turned up many times. This chain connects TRBV7-2 to TRBJ1-1; weak D call: TRBD1 (5 bases). V lost 5 bases to trimming and J lost 3 bases, with 13 bases between them. Germline CDR1 SGHTA, CDR2 FQGNSA. The CDR3 runs 14 residues. The DNA of the CDR3 is TGTGCCAGCAGCCTCCGACAGAAATACACTGAAGCTTTCTTT. Protein: CASSLRQKYTEAFF.

This clonotype was picked up a small number of times. One junction end disagrees with the germline gene, perhaps due to a read error. V and J are TRBV4-1 and TRBJ2-6, with unresolved D. There are 16 residues in the CDR3. Looked up from germline, CDR1 is MGHRA and CDR2 is YSYEKL. For the CDR3, the DNA is TGCACCAGCAGCCAAGACTGGGAATTTGGGGCCAACGTCCTGACTTTC. Translation: CTSSQDWEFGANVLTF.

This clonotype was recorded many times. V and J are TRBV7-3 and TRBJ2-6; D perhaps matches TRBD2 (6 bases). V was cut by 5 bases and J by 1 base, with 12 bases left in between. CDR1 SGHTA and CDR2 FQGTGA come from the germline V gene. The CDR3 is made up of 16 amino acids. The CDR3 spells CASSMGLPSGANVLTF. CDR3 sequence (DNA): TGTGCCAGCAGCATGGGACTTCCTTCTGGGGCCAACGTCCTGACTTTC.

This rearrangement joins TRBV10-3 to TRBJ1-4; weak D call: TRBD1 (5 bases). CDR1 and CDR2 (germline): ENHRY, SYGVKD. V was shortened by 10 bases and J by 8 bases, with 17 bases between the two germline ends. The CDR3 is made up of 13 amino acids. CDR3 region: CATREDSWEKLFF. The CDR3 DNA is TGTGCCACCAGAGAAGACAGTTGGGAAAAACTGTTTTTT.

In this sample, this clonotype turned up many times. The gene calls are TRBV9 and TRBJ2-7, with D perhaps matching TRBD1 (5 bases). CDR3 length: 16 amino acids. Trimming stripped 0 bases from V and 6 bases from J, with 19 bases between. Germline V lookup: CDR1 SGDLS, CDR2 YYNGEE. This chain's CDR3 is CASSVDIENRPAEQYF. The CDR3, as DNA: TGTGCCAGCAGCGTAGATATTGAGAACAGGCCCGCCGAGCAGTACTTC.

This chain joins TRBV7-9 and TRBJ2-6; 7 bases are shared with TRBD1. The junction had 3 bases not matched to a gene; V was cut back by 4 bases and J by 9 bases. The germline V gene has CDR1 SEHNR and CDR2 FQNEAQ (reference sequence). The CDR3 runs to 13 residues. CDR3 in DNA: TGTGCCAGCAGCTCCGACAGGGTCAACGTCCTGACTTTC. Amino acid sequence: CASSSDRVNVLTF.

The table lists this clonotype with many counts. The CDR3 DNA follows: TGTGCCAGTAGTAAGGGGACAGGGGGCTCCTACGAGCAGTACTTC. This encodes CASSKGTGGSYEQYF. V usage is TRBV19 and J usage is TRBJ2-7; 11 bases fit TRBD1. The germline gives CDR1 LNHDA, CDR2 SQIVND (reference sequence). The CDR3 is 15 amino acids. Losses at the gene ends were 4 bases for V and 0 bases for J; bases not matched to a gene: 2.

The V gene is TRBV20-1, the J gene TRBJ1-6; 8 bases map to TRBD1. The J segment lost 15 bases and the V segment lost 2 bases, leaving 6 bases of the junction unmatched. The CDR3 consists of 12 residues. CDR1 is DFQATT, CDR2 SNEGSKA, per germline (reference sequence). The CDR3 reads CSARFQGANLHF. CDR3 DNA: TGCAGTGCTAGATTCCAGGGGGCGAACCTCCACTTT.

Details on this clonotype: A much larger clone is a single base away; this may be a read error. The chain has TRBV2 and TRBJ2-7, with unresolved D. Germline V gene sequence: CDR1 SNHLY, CDR2 FYNNEI. CDR3 length: 10 amino acids. The CDR3 sequence is CAISDNEQYF. Written as DNA, the CDR3 is TGTGCCATCAGTGATAACGAGCAGTACTTC.

V usage is TRBV25-1 and J usage is TRBJ1-1; 11 positions match TRBD2. The J call may be faulty, since TRBJ2-2 better matches the DNA end. This CDR3 spans 14 amino acids. Germline V gene lookup returns CDR1 MGHDK and CDR2 SYGVNS. CDR3 nucleotide sequence: TGTGCCAGCGATAGCGGGAGGGGCACCGGGGAGCTGTTTTTT. This codes for CASDSGRGTGELFF.

The V call is TRBV20-1, the J call TRBJ2-7, with TRBD2 matching over 8 bases. V lost 3 bases to trimming and J lost 5 bases; unmatched junction nucleotides: 9. The CDR3 is 14 residues long. The germline gives CDR1 DFQATT, CDR2 SNEGSKA (reference sequence). The CDR3 nucleotides read TGCAGTGCTAGTACTAGCGGTCTGCAAAACGAGCAGTACTTC. This sequence encodes CSASTSGLQNEQYF.

This clonotype was counted many times. J is TRBJ1-2 and V is TRBV19, with D unclear. Germline CDR1 LNHDA, CDR2 SQIVND (reference sequence). Trimming removed 1 base from V and 8 bases from J, with 14 bases in between. CDR3 size: 14 residues. CDR3 nucleotides: TGTGCCAGTAGTATAGGCAGAATGGCTCGCGGCTACACCTTC. Its protein is CASSIGRMARGYTF.

This chain uses TRBV10-3 with TRBJ2-7, with 7 bases fitting TRBD1. V was clipped by 0 bases and J by 6 bases; unmatched bases: 11. This CDR3 spans 16 amino acids. In germline, CDR1 is ENHRY, CDR2 SYGVKD. CDR3 region: CAISESTDRVNGEQYF. The CDR3 DNA follows: TGTGCCATCAGTGAGTCGACCGACAGGGTCAATGGCGAGCAGTACTTC.

This clonotype was found many times. The CDR3 DNA reads as TGCAGTGCTGTCGGACAGAACTATGGCTACACCTTC. Translating gives CSAVGQNYGYTF. The V call is TRBV20-1, the J call TRBJ1-2; D is perhaps TRBD1 (6 bases). Germline CDR1 is DFQATT and CDR2 is SNEGSKA (reference sequence). The CDR3 sequence is 12 residues long. V was shortened by 5 bases and J by 2 bases, with 9 bases between the two germline ends.

Ten or more counts support this clonotype. The DNA for the CDR3 is TGTGCCAGCAGCTCGCCGGGACAGGGTACAGACACTGAAGCTTTCTTT. It specifies CASSSPGQGTDTEAFF. The V and J genes are TRBV13 and TRBJ1-1, with 9 bases aligning to TRBD1. The CDR3 contains 16 residues. Germline V gene sequence: CDR1 PRHDT, CDR2 FYEKMQ (reference sequence). The V gene end was trimmed by 4 bases and the J gene end by 3 bases; junction bases not matched to a gene: 9. Drawing the rest from reference TRBV13 and TRBJ1-1, the complete variable domain is AAGVIQSPRHLIKEKRETATLKCYPIPRHDTVYWYQQGPGQDPQFLISFYEKMQSDKGSIPDRFSAQQFSDYHSELNMSSLELGDSALYFCASSSPGQGTDTEAFFGQGTRLTVV.

Here the CDR3 reads CASSQLIYQETQYF. As DNA, the CDR3 is TGCGCCAGCAGCCAACTAATTTACCAAGAGACCCAGTACTTC. V gene TRBV4-3 combines with J gene TRBJ2-5; no clear D gene. Germline CDR1 reads LGHNA; CDR2 reads YSLEER. The CDR3 sequence is 14 residues long. V lost 2 bases and J lost 0, with 7 bases in between.

This clonotype was recorded at least ten times. J is TRBJ1-5 and V is TRBV9; D remains ambiguous. This CDR3 is built from 12 residues. Germline CDR1 SGDLS, CDR2 YYNGEE. V lost 3 bases to trimming and J lost 9 bases, with 10 bases between them. CDR3 sequence: CASSEGGGPQHF. The CDR3 region has the DNA TGTGCCAGCAGCGAGGGAGGCGGGCCCCAGCATTTT.

The rearrangement uses TRBV4-3 and TRBJ1-2, with D possibly being TRBD1 (5 bases). CDR1 is LGHNA and CDR2 is YSLEER in the germline V gene. The germline V and J ends were trimmed by 3 bases and 4 bases, with 15 bases remaining between them. This CDR3 contains 15 residues. This chain's CDR3 is CASSQRRGGTYGYTF. In nucleotides, the CDR3 is TGCGCCAGCAGCCAGAGGCGGGGCGGTACCTATGGCTACACCTTC.

The CDR3 DNA is TGTGCCATCAGTGAGATTGCGTCGCGGGGGATCTCTCTAGAGACCCAGTACTTC. Translated: CAISEIASRGISLETQYF. The chain recombines TRBV10-3 with TRBJ2-5; 7 nucleotides agree with TRBD2. Germline CDR1 ENHRY, CDR2 SYGVKD. V shed 2 bases, J shed 4 bases, and the junction held 16 bases outside the gene matches. The CDR3 length is 18 residues.

The rearrangement joins TRBV24-1 to TRBJ2-1, with 11 bases lining up with TRBD2. The CDR3 is 17 residues long. The ends lost 1 base at V and 9 bases at J; junction bases unmatched: 10. Germline V gene lookup returns CDR1 KGHDR and CDR2 SFDVKD. The CDR3 bases are TGTGCCACCAGTGATTTTCTAGCGGGAGGATTAGTCGGTGAGCAGTTCTTC. Amino acid sequence: CATSDFLAGGLVGEQFF.

This clonotype has only a few counts. J is TRBJ1-1 and V is TRBV10-2, with 8 bases identical to TRBD1. The CDR3 is 15 amino acids. The germline V gene encodes CDR1 WSHSY and CDR2 SAAADI. Trimming cost V 1 base and J 3 bases; bases outside gene matches: 4. The CDR3 here is CASSELTGADTEAFF. The CDR3 DNA reads as TGCGCCAGCAGTGAGTTGACAGGGGCGGACACTGAAGCTTTCTTT.

This chain uses TRBV7-2 with TRBJ2-7; D unresolved. With the DNA end fitting TRBJ2-1 better, the J assignment may be wrong. This CDR3 is built from 11 residues. CDR1 and CDR2 (germline): SGHTA, FQGNSA. The CDR3 is CASSVGGEQFF. The CDR3 DNA reads TGTGCCAGCAGTGTCGGTGGTGAGCAGTTCTTC.

V usage is TRBV7-2 and J usage is TRBJ1-2, with D possibly matching TRBD1 (6 bases). Germline loops: CDR1 SGHTA, CDR2 FQGNSA. The CDR3 runs 14 residues. V lost 5 bases and J 8 bases, leaving 18 bases between the germline ends. DNA for the CDR3: TGTGCCAGCAGCCGCTGGACAGTAAACAAGGGCTACACCTTC. It translates to CASSRWTVNKGYTF.

This chain connects TRBV20-1 to TRBJ1-5, with D uncertain. The CDR3 is made up of 14 amino acids. The V end lost 6 bases, the J end lost 6 bases, and 18 bases lay between the germline ends. Germline lookup yields CDR1 DFQATT and CDR2 SNEGSKA (reference sequence). In DNA, the CDR3 is TGCAGTGCCAGCAGCCTAGGCCTGTCTCAGCCCCAGCATTTT. Its protein is CSASSLGLSQPQHF.

The chain links TRBV20-1 to TRBJ2-3; D call uncertain. From germline, CDR1 is DFQATT and CDR2 SNEGSKA (reference sequence). The V and J ends lost 0 bases and 2 bases respectively, with 12 bases between them. The CDR3 loop spans 15 amino acids. The chain's CDR3 is CSARDLFATTDTQYF. The CDR3 DNA reads TGCAGTGCTAGAGATTTATTCGCGACCACAGATACGCAGTATTTT.